This T cell receptor beta chain was found in a study of T cells in Graves' hyperthyroidism and ophthalmopathy. Hyperthyroidism had been newly diagnosed in patients aged 18 to 65, and its duration was under 2 months. Exclusion criteria comprised uncontrolled infection, other autoimmune disease, pregnancy or lactation. Diagnoses were made from clinical symptoms, serum measures (thyroxine and TRAb), thyroid ultrasound and orbital computed tomography. PBMCs were obtained from 9 to 10 ml fresh peripheral blood. J lost 3 bases, V lost 2 bases, and 5 bases had no gene match. CDR1 and CDR2 (germline): DFQATT, SNEGSKA (reference sequence). The CDR3 runs 14 residues. RNA transcripts served as the template for amplifying TCR beta CDR3 regions. The TCR CDR3 first-round RT-PCR relied on the HTBI primer set. TCRdb redid the calling of the multiplex PCR reads with MiXCR, one entry per CDR3 protein. The data show approximately 610,000 distinct CDR3 sequences, approximately 15% seen once.

This sequence joins TRBV20-1 and TRBJ2-7; 9 bases align to TRBD1. This TCR was recovered from a woman aged 18-30 years with Graves' hyperthyroidism. Specimen: blood. In DNA, the CDR3 is TGCAGTGCTAGAAACCGGGACAGGGTCTACGAGCAGTACTTC. Amino acid sequence: CSARNRDRVYEQYF.